This passage covers 25 T cell receptor beta chains from one sample sequenced in a study of beta chain features in type 1 diabetes. As every portion of the isolated RNA was reverse transcribed, the sequencing read expressed TCRB transcripts. Sequencing was performed with immunoSEQ multiplex PCR; in TCRdb, only in-frame clones are kept and a portion is missing. In the table there are under 900,000 clones, under 20% of which are singletons. Sample: naive CD4+ T cells from blood. These receptors originate from a woman aged 18 to 35 in good health.

The rearrangement uses TRBV15 and TRBJ2-7; 14 bases fit TRBD2. Germline CDR1 is LNHNV and CDR2 is YYDKDF (reference sequence). V lost 1 base, J lost 1 base, and 15 bases stayed unmatched. This CDR3 is built from 21 residues. CDR3 loop: CATSRVPITGTSGSLSYEQYF. CDR3 DNA sequence: TGTGCCACCAGCAGAGTCCCGATAACCGGGACTAGCGGGAGTTTATCCTACGAGCAGTACTTC. Drawing the rest from reference TRBV15 and TRBJ2-7, the complete variable domain is DAMVIQNPRYQVTQFGKPVTLSCSQTLNHNVMYWYQQKSSQAPKLLFHYYDKDFNNEADTPDNFQSRRPNTSFCFLDIRSPGLGDTAMYLCATSRVPITGTSGSLSYEQYFGPGTRLTVT.

The J gene is TRBJ2-3, the V gene TRBV10-3; D is undetermined. The CDR3 sequence is 13 residues long. The V and J ends lost 7 bases and 2 bases respectively, with 10 bases between them. Germline V gene lookup returns CDR1 ENHRY and CDR2 SYGVKD. DNA for the CDR3: TGTGCCATCACCCCTGACACCACAGATACGCAGTATTTT. Amino acids: CAITPDTTDTQYF.

The chain employs TRBV20-1 and TRBJ2-7, with D unresolved. There are 11 residues in the CDR3. V dropped 4 bases and J dropped 9 bases, with 13 bases sitting between them. Germline CDR1 DFQATT, CDR2 SNEGSKA (reference sequence). The CDR3 bases are TGCAGTGCTACAGCCCCCCCCGGGCAGTACTTC. Translating it yields CSATAPPGQYF.

A few counts support this clone. The chain uses TRBV5-1 and TRBJ2-5, with 7 bases matching TRBD1. V was clipped by 4 bases and J by 3 bases; unmatched bases: 9. CDR3 length equals 15 residues. Germline V gene lookup returns CDR1 SGHRS and CDR2 YFSETQ. CDR3 sequence reads: CASSQLRGWEETQYF. In DNA form, the CDR3 reads TGCGCCAGCAGCCAACTCAGGGGGTGGGAAGAGACCCAGTACTTC.

The genes are TRBV1 and TRBJ2-1; the table names TRBD2, a call not compared with the DNA. TRBV1 corresponds to a pseudogene. CDR3 size: 18 residues. The CDR3 protein is CTSSHPGLAGGPYNEQFF. CDR3 sequence (DNA): TGCACCAGCAGCCATCCGGGACTAGCGGGAGGTCCGTACAATGAGCAGTTCTTC.

The chain carries TRBV18 and TRBJ2-6; 10 nucleotides match TRBD1. Germline CDR1 reads KGHSH; CDR2 reads LQKENI. V lost 2 bases and J lost 1; bases outside the gene matches: 5. The CDR3 has 18 amino acids. The CDR3 loop reads CASSPTGTGASGANVLTF. The CDR3 bases are TGTGCCAGCTCACCAACCGGGACAGGGGCGTCTGGGGCCAACGTCCTGACTTTC.

The rearrangement joins TRBV5-1 to TRBJ2-5; D may be TRBD1 (5 bases). V was clipped by 0 bases and J by 3 bases, with 12 bases between them. CDR3 length equals 15 residues. Germline CDR1 and CDR2: SGHRS and YFSETQ. The CDR3 region has the DNA TGCGCCAGCAGCTTGGTTTGGGGCAGGGAAGAGACCCAGTACTTC. Encoded protein: CASSLVWGREETQYF. Combining the CDR3 with reference TRBV5-1 and TRBJ2-5 gives the whole variable domain KAGVTQTPRYLIKTRGQQVTLSCSPISGHRSVSWYQQTPGQGLQFLFEYFSETQRNKGNFPGRFSGRQFSNSRSEMNVSTLELGDSALYLCASSLVWGREETQYFGPGTRLLVL.

This chain connects TRBV7-3 to TRBJ2-2; D perhaps matches TRBD1 (6 bases). V dropped 5 bases and J dropped 6 bases, with 13 bases sitting between them. The germline V gene encodes CDR1 SGHTA and CDR2 FQGTGA. The CDR3 loop spans 14 amino acids. The CDR3 protein is CASSTTGLAGELFF. CDR3 in DNA: TGTGCCAGCAGCACAACAGGGTTGGCCGGGGAGCTGTTTTTT. The full variable domain, its missing parts supplied by reference TRBV7-3 and TRBJ2-2, is GAGVSQTPSNKVTEKGKYVELRCDPISGHTALYWYRQSLGQGPEFLIYFQGTGAADDSGLPNDRFFAVRPEGSVSTLKIQRTERGDSAVYLCASSTTGLAGELFFGEGSRLTVL.

V is TRBV5-1 and J is TRBJ2-1; the match to TRBD2 covers 10 bases. Trimming removed 7 bases from V and 6 bases from J; junction bases left unmatched: 7. Per germline, CDR1 SGHRS and CDR2 YFSETQ. The CDR3 runs to 14 residues. The CDR3 loop reads CASRATSGFNEQFF. The DNA for the CDR3 is TGCGCCAGCCGGGCGACTAGCGGGTTCAATGAGCAGTTCTTC.

This chain uses TRBV19 with TRBJ1-2, with D perhaps matching TRBD1 (6 bases). Trimming left V 6 bases short and J 5 bases short, with 16 bases between. CDR1 is LNHDA, CDR2 SQIVND, per germline (reference sequence). CDR3 length: 14 residues. The DNA of the CDR3 is TGTGCCAGTAGCACCGGGACAACCGTTTATGGCTACACCTTC. Protein: CASSTGTTVYGYTF.

The chain couples TRBV5-1 to TRBJ1-1; D unclear. Germline V gives CDR1 SGHRS, CDR2 YFSETQ. The ends were cut back, 0 bases at V and 5 bases at J, with 14 bases in the middle. CDR3 length: 15 residues. CDR3 coding DNA: TGCGCCAGCAGCTTGGACGCGAAGGGTGGTACTGAAGCTTTCTTT. It encodes CASSLDAKGGTEAFF.

This clone was seen only a few times. The chain joins TRBV7-9 to TRBJ2-1, with unresolved D. The CDR3 has 13 amino acids. Trimming stripped 2 bases from V and 8 bases from J, with 10 bases between. Germline V gives CDR1 SEHNR, CDR2 FQNEAQ (reference sequence). The CDR3 reads CASSLRPPDEQFF. DNA of the CDR3: TGTGCCAGCAGCTTACGACCCCCGGATGAGCAGTTCTTC.

This clone came up a few times. The rearrangement links TRBV7-2 to TRBJ2-3; D unclear. CDR3 length equals 13 residues. V lost 3 bases to trimming and J lost 6 bases, with 10 bases between them. Germline V gene data show CDR1 as SGHTA and CDR2 as FQGNSA. For the CDR3, the DNA is TGTGCCAGCAGCTTCCGCTCCGAGGATACGCAGTATTTT. Its protein product is CASSFRSEDTQYF.

The chain employs TRBV20-1 and TRBJ2-7; possible D gene TRBD2, 5 bases. CDR3 length: 11 amino acids. The germline CDR1 and CDR2 sequences are DFQATT and SNEGSKA (reference sequence). The V gene lost 6 bases and the J gene lost 4 bases, with 10 bases spanning the gap. CDR3 residues: CSALGIYEQYF. CDR3 nucleotides: TGCAGTGCCCTCGGGATTTACGAGCAGTACTTC.

This clone was observed a few times. The V and J genes are TRBV4-2 and TRBJ1-5, with unresolved D. This CDR3 region has 13 residues. The ends were cut back, 0 bases at V and 5 bases at J, with 5 bases in the middle. The V gene's germline CDR1 is LGHNA and CDR2 YNFKEQ. The CDR3 loop reads CASSQDSYQPQHF. The CDR3, as DNA: TGTGCCAGCAGCCAAGATTCGTATCAGCCCCAGCATTTT.

This clone was seen more than once but under ten times. J is TRBJ2-1 and V is TRBV25-1; no clear D gene. V lost 4 bases and J 4 bases, leaving 17 bases between the germline ends. CDR1 and CDR2 from the germline V gene are MGHDK and SYGVNS. This CDR3 spans 16 amino acids. This CDR3 reads CASSASTAAEYNEQFF. The CDR3 DNA follows: TGTGCCAGCAGTGCCTCTACAGCCGCCGAATACAATGAGCAGTTCTTC.

This chain joins TRBV13 and TRBJ2-7, with 9 positions matching TRBD1. Germline V gives CDR1 PRHDT, CDR2 FYEKMQ (reference sequence). The CDR3 loop spans 15 amino acids. V shed 5 bases, J shed 4 bases, and the junction held 9 bases outside the gene matches. The CDR3 loop is CASSVTGTGPYEQYF. Written as DNA, the CDR3 is TGTGCCAGCAGCGTTACCGGGACAGGGCCATACGAGCAGTACTTC.

This clone showed up just a few times. The chain links TRBV10-3 to TRBJ2-2; D gene uncertain. Germline CDR1 is ENHRY and CDR2 is SYGVKD. The V end lost 4 bases, the J end lost 4 bases, and 10 bases lay between the germline ends. CDR3 length equals 14 residues. The CDR3 loop is CAISAEYFTGELFF. CDR3 in DNA: TGTGCCATCAGTGCTGAGTATTTCACCGGGGAGCTGTTTTTT.

The chain employs TRBV18 and TRBJ2-1, with 7 bases matching TRBD1. This CDR3 has 19 residues. Trimming took 1 base from V and 6 from J; bases not matched to a gene: 18. The germline CDR1 and CDR2 sequences are KGHSH and LQKENI. CDR3 nucleotides: TGTGCCAGCTCACCACGTGTTTTTAGTACAGGGGTTATGACCAATGAGCAGTTCTTC. This translates into CASSPRVFSTGVMTNEQFF.

The chain recombines TRBV27 with TRBJ2-7; a possible D gene is TRBD2 (6 bases). The CDR3 length is 16 residues. V lost 6 bases, J lost 6 bases, and 24 bases lay in between. Germline assignment: CDR1 MNHEY and CDR2 SMNVEV (reference sequence). Here the CDR3 reads CASRGLTSQRLLEQYF. CDR3 coding DNA: TGTGCCAGCAGGGGCTTAACTAGCCAACGATTACTCGAGCAGTACTTC.

The chain is built from TRBV7-2 and TRBJ2-1; D perhaps matches TRBD2 (6 bases). Germline CDR1 SGHTA, CDR2 FQGNSA. V lost 6 bases, J lost 6 bases, and 21 bases lay in between. This CDR3 comprises 16 residues. Here the CDR3 DNA reads TGTGCCAGCAGAAAGCCACTCGGATGGGGAGGCAATGAGCAGTTCTTC. It is translated as CASRKPLGWGGNEQFF.

In DNA form, the CDR3 reads TGTGCCAGCAGTAGAGACAGGGGCGAAAAACTGTTTTTT. This sequence encodes CASSRDRGEKLFF. V and J are TRBV2 and TRBJ1-4; 8 bases match TRBD1. With 5 bases clipped from V and 8 bases from J, the junction kept 4 bases outside the gene matches. The CDR3 sequence is 13 residues long. Germline-derived CDR1 and CDR2 are SNHLY and FYNNEI.

The chain uses TRBV18 and TRBJ2-7; TRBD2 matches at 13 bases. CDR3 length equals 14 residues. Germline V gene lookup returns CDR1 KGHSH and CDR2 LQKENI. Losses at the gene ends were 4 bases for V and 6 bases for J; bases not matched to a gene: 3. The CDR3 is CASSRTSGSSEQYF. The CDR3 nucleotides read TGTGCCAGCTCACGGACTAGCGGGAGCTCCGAGCAGTACTTC. The whole variable domain, remainder taken from reference TRBV18 and TRBJ2-7, is NAGVMQNPRHLVRRRGQEARLRCSPMKGHSHVYWYRQLPEEGLKFMVYLQKENIIDESGMPKERFSAEFPKEGPSILRIQQVVRGDSAAYFCASSRTSGSSEQYFGPGTRLTVT.

The chain has TRBV7-2 and TRBJ2-2; no definite D call. From germline, CDR1 is SGHTA and CDR2 FQGNSA. The CDR3 is 14 residues long. The V and J ends lost 7 bases and 0 bases respectively, with 9 bases between them. CDR3 nucleotides: TGTGCCAGCACCCAAGGGTCGAACACCGGGGAGCTGTTTTTT. Its protein product is CASTQGSNTGELFF.

The rearrangement links TRBV18 to TRBJ2-7; a weak D match, TRBD2 (6 bases). Germline V gene lookup returns CDR1 KGHSH and CDR2 LQKENI. Trimming shortened V by 8 bases and J by 0 bases, and 20 bases separated the two germline ends. CDR3 length equals 16 residues. The CDR3 DNA reads TGTGCCAGCAAACGCATAGCGGAACACAGCTCCTACGAGCAGTACTTC. Translating it yields CASKRIAEHSSYEQYF.